The sequence of this T cell receptor beta chain was determined in a study of blood T cell repertoires in COVID-19. The overall study: The United States, Italy and Spain provided the acute and convalescent COVID-19 samples.

Germline CDR1 is MGHRA and CDR2 is YSYEKL. Trimming shortened V by 2 bases and J by 2 bases, and 10 bases separated the two germline ends. This CDR3 has 15 residues. Measured with immunoSEQ multiplex PCR; TCRdb has only the in-frame clones, and not every one. The repertoire consists of fewer than 400,000 clones, with roughly nine tenths occurring once and the leading ten covering approximately 4.1%. Exposed volunteers were people who met a COVID-19 case within 2 weeks before study entry. This sequence was found in a woman in her 30s who had been exposed to COVID-19. The sample consisted of PBMCs or T cells enriched from blood (not recorded which). The J gene is TRBJ1-5, the V gene TRBV4-1; tentative D call: TRBD1 (6 bases). The CDR3 is CASSQQGLGNQPQHF. CDR3 DNA sequence: TGCGCCAGCAGCCAACAGGGGCTGGGCAATCAGCCCCAGCATTTT.